This T cell receptor (beta chain) was captured by sequencing in a study of regulatory T cells in long-lasting Graves disease. Study conclusions and caveats: Sharing of public clonotypes was greater in persistent patients (more than 2,500) than in new patients (about 970). Persistent disease favored TRBV28, TRBJ1-2 and TRBJ2-5.

The ends lost 1 base at V and 4 bases at J; junction bases unmatched: 7. The CDR3 extends over 14 amino acids. CDR1 is DFQATT, CDR2 SNEGSKA, per germline (reference sequence). This clonotype appeared many times. The antigen is unknown. Library construction for TCR beta used iRepertoire HTBI primers and Arm-PCR of CDR3 regions. TCRdb processed the multiplex PCR reads anew with MiXCR; each CDR3 protein has one entry. The sample holds some 370,000 distinct CDR3 sequences, roughly 23% seen once. Sample time point: persistent/refractory GD, antithyroid drugs over 5 years with positive TRAb. RNA isolated from PBMCs was used to make the TCR library. Peripheral blood, about 9 milliliters per patient, was collected in EDTA tubes.

The sample consisted of peripheral blood mononuclear cells (PBMCs), taken when the disease was refractory, from a patient treated with antithyroid drugs. The genes are TRBV20-1 and TRBJ2-7; 7 bases are shared with TRBD2. This clonotype was sampled from a middle-aged woman with Graves disease. CDR3: CSARAPGLSYEQYF. The CDR3 nucleotides read TGCAGTGCTAGAGCGCCGGGACTATCGTACGAGCAGTACTTC.